This T cell receptor (beta chain) was recovered during a study of cytomegalovirus exposure and HLA in healthy donors. Regarding the study as a whole: Presence/absence results assume similar sequencing depth per donor, which may not hold. TCR beta sequences numbering 16,951 were associated with HLA alleles at 0.05 false discovery rate in a later analysis. An analysis was carried out at a later point. It showed that HLA-associated TCR beta chains were more clonally expanded than equally common non-associated chains.

PCR was performed using 60 Vbeta and 13 Jbeta primers. Methods used by the authors: Roughly 11 million of the 80 million or so unique TCR beta chains counted in a later analysis were shared. TCRdb's table, derived via immunoSEQ multiplex PCR, lists solely in-frame clones and lacks some. V and J calls and clone size follow that table, whereas D and trimming were derived from the DNA. The table has some 75,000 clones, around 79% seen once; the top ten hold under 6%. Germline CDR1 reads MDHEN; CDR2 reads SYDVKM. This CDR3 comprises 14 residues. V dropped 4 bases and J dropped 4; count of bases not matched to a gene: 6. In regard to this clone: Its target is unknown.

The TCR was taken from a man between 18 and 29 years old in good health and CMV-seropositive. The sample comprised PBMCs. The chain employs TRBV28 and TRBJ2-7; 8 nucleotides line up with TRBD2. CDR3 nucleotides: TGTGCCAGCAGTTCGGGGGGGAACGGTTACGAGCAGTACTTC. Translating it yields CASSSGGNGYEQYF.